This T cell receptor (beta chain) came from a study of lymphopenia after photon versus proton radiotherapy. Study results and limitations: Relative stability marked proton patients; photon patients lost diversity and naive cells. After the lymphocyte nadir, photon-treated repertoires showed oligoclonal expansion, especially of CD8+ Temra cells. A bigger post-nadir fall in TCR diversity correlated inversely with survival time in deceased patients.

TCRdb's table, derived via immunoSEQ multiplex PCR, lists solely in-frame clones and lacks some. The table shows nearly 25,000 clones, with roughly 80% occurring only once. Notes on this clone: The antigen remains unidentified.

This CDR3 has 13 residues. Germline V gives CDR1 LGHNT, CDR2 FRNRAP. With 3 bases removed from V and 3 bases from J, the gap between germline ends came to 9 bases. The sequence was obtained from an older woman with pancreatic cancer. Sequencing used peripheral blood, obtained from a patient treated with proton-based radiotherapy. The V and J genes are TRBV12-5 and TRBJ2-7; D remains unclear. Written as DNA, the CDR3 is TGTGCTAGTGGTTTTGGGCTGAGCTACGAGCAGTACTTC. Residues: CASGFGLSYEQYF. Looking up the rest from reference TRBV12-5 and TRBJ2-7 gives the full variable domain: DARVTQTPRHKVTEMGQEVTMRCQPILGHNTVFWYRQTMMQGLELLAYFRNRAPLDDSGMPKDRFSAEMPDATLATLKIQPSEPRDSAVYFCASGFGLSYEQYFGPGTRLTVT.